A selection of T cell receptor beta chains follows, all from one sample in a study of vaccination effects on CD4 cells after COVID-19. The repertoire was sequenced with immunoSEQ multiplex PCR; TCRdb's copy has only in-frame clones and lacks some. The profile covers about 40,000 clones, with around 66% appearing a single time and under 10% taken by the ten largest. These receptors' antigens are unknown. Sequenced material: CD4+ T cells from PBMCs cultured without peptide, taken after COVID-19 vaccination. The receptors were sampled from a human donor who received a COVID-19 vaccine. Each CDR3 is given with its conserved first and last residue. A D gene is named only where the DNA matches it firmly. Size is stated for part of the rows, as once, few or many counts, or as a class when the clone is expanded.

d_call: NA; j_call: TRBJ2-4; v_call: TRBV4-1; clone_size: once; cdr3_aa: CASSPTTGTIAKNIQYF; cdr3_nt: TGCGCCAGCAGCCCCACGACAGGGACTATAGCCAAAAACATTCAGTACTTC
d_call: NA; j_call: TRBJ1-2; v_call: TRBV10-2; clone_size: once; cdr3_aa: CASSELSPGINGYTF; cdr3_nt: TGCGCCAGCAGTGAATTAAGTCCGGGGATCAATGGCTACACCTTC
d_call: NA; j_call: TRBJ2-7; v_call: TRBV6-6; clone_size: NA; cdr3_aa: CASSFGTDYEQYF; cdr3_nt: TGTGCCAGCAGCTTCGGGACCGACTACGAGCAGTACTTC
d_call: TRBD1; j_call: TRBJ1-1; v_call: TRBV5-4; clone_size: NA; cdr3_aa: CASSSGDRGRIEAFF; cdr3_nt: TGTGCCAGCAGCTCTGGCGACAGGGGGCGAATTGAAGCTTTCTTT
d_call: NA; j_call: TRBJ2-1; v_call: TRBV14; clone_size: NA; cdr3_aa: CASSQIYGNEQFF; cdr3_nt: TGTGCCAGCAGCCAAATTTATGGGAATGAGCAGTTCTTC
d_call: TRBD2; j_call: TRBJ2-1; v_call: TRBV6-1; clone_size: NA; cdr3_aa: CASSGLAGGSYNEQFF; cdr3_nt: TGTGCCAGCAGTGGACTAGCGGGGGGCTCCTACAATGAGCAGTTCTTC
d_call: NA; j_call: TRBJ2-1; v_call: TRBV24-1; clone_size: NA; cdr3_aa: CATSVIAYEQFF; cdr3_nt: TGTGCCACCAGTGTTATAGCGTATGAGCAGTTCTTC
d_call: NA; j_call: TRBJ1-2; v_call: TRBV3-1/TRBV3-2; clone_size: NA; cdr3_aa: CASSQDSGWGYGYTF; cdr3_nt: TGTGCCAGCAGCCAAGACTCAGGGTGGGGTTATGGCTACACCTTC
d_call: NA; j_call: TRBJ1-1; v_call: TRBV4-1; clone_size: NA; cdr3_aa: CASSQTGFTEAFF; cdr3_nt: TGCGCCAGCAGCCAAACAGGGTTCACTGAAGCTTTCTTT
d_call: NA; j_call: TRBJ2-7; v_call: TRBV6-2/TRBV6-3; clone_size: NA; cdr3_aa: CASSYTPKGSYEQYF; cdr3_nt: TGTGCCAGCAGTTACACCCCAAAGGGCTCCTACGAGCAGTACTTC
d_call: NA; j_call: TRBJ1-2; v_call: TRBV19; clone_size: few; cdr3_aa: CASRNRVYDYGYTF; cdr3_nt: TGTGCCAGTAGGAACAGGGTTTATGACTATGGCTACACCTTC
d_call: NA; j_call: TRBJ1-2; v_call: TRBV6-1; clone_size: once; cdr3_aa: CASSDSGNYGYTF; cdr3_nt: TGTGCCAGCAGTGATAGTGGGAACTATGGCTACACCTTC
d_call: TRBD1; j_call: TRBJ1-2; v_call: TRBV9; clone_size: NA; cdr3_aa: CASSVLDRAGGYTF; cdr3_nt: TGTGCCAGCAGCGTATTGGACAGGGCGGGTGGCTACACCTTC
d_call: TRBD1; j_call: TRBJ2-6; v_call: TRBV10-1; clone_size: NA; cdr3_aa: CASRRQGTPRSGANVLTF; cdr3_nt: TGCGCCAGCAGACGACAGGGGACTCCCAGGTCTGGGGCCAACGTCCTGACTTTC
d_call: TRBD1; j_call: TRBJ1-1; v_call: TRBV10-3; clone_size: NA; cdr3_aa: CATLDRGNTEAFF; cdr3_nt: TGTGCCACCTTGGACAGGGGGAACACTGAAGCTTTCTTT
d_call: NA; j_call: TRBJ1-5; v_call: TRBV24-1; clone_size: NA; cdr3_aa: CATLAVGTDSSNQPQHF; cdr3_nt: TGTGCCACCCTTGCGGTAGGGACCGATAGTAGCAATCAGCCCCAGCATTTT
d_call: NA; j_call: TRBJ2-5; v_call: TRBV18; clone_size: NA; cdr3_aa: CASSLGRLETQYF; cdr3_nt: TGTGCCAGCTCATTGGGACGCCTAGAGACCCAGTACTTC
d_call: NA; j_call: TRBJ1-6; v_call: TRBV7-9; clone_size: NA; cdr3_aa: CASSPGGNSPLHF; cdr3_nt: TGTGCCAGCAGCCCCGGGGGGAATTCACCCCTCCACTTT
d_call: NA; j_call: TRBJ1-1; v_call: TRBV7-9; clone_size: once; cdr3_aa: CASSLDSMNTEAFF; cdr3_nt: TGTGCCAGCAGCTTAGATAGCATGAACACTGAAGCTTTCTTT
d_call: NA; j_call: TRBJ1-1; v_call: TRBV10-1; clone_size: few; cdr3_aa: CASRAGLNTEAFF; cdr3_nt: TGCGCCAGCAGAGCGGGATTAAACACTGAAGCTTTCTTT
d_call: NA; j_call: TRBJ1-1; v_call: TRBV15; clone_size: NA; cdr3_aa: CATSRDKVALAFF; cdr3_nt: TGTGCCACCAGCAGAGATAAAGTAGCCCTAGCTTTCTTT
d_call: TRBD2; j_call: TRBJ2-3; v_call: TRBV19; clone_size: NA; cdr3_aa: CASSPQRLAGGPSDTQYF; cdr3_nt: TGTGCCAGTAGTCCTCAGAGACTAGCGGGGGGGCCTTCAGATACGCAGTATTTT
d_call: NA; j_call: TRBJ2-5; v_call: TRBV3-1/TRBV3-2; clone_size: NA; cdr3_aa: CASSQGSQETQYF; cdr3_nt: TGTGCCAGCAGCCAAGGCTCCCAAGAGACCCAGTACTTC
d_call: NA; j_call: TRBJ1-2; v_call: TRBV18; clone_size: NA; cdr3_aa: CASSPSTGLDYGYTF; cdr3_nt: TGTGCCAGCTCACCCTCAACAGGGTTGGACTATGGCTACACCTTC
d_call: NA; j_call: TRBJ1-4; v_call: TRBV6-5; clone_size: NA; cdr3_aa: CASSRSDGLNEKLFF; cdr3_nt: TGTGCCAGCAGTCGTTCGGACGGCCTTAATGAAAAACTGTTTTTT
d_call: NA; j_call: TRBJ1-2; v_call: TRBV3-1/TRBV3-2; clone_size: NA; cdr3_aa: CASSQGQNYGYTF; cdr3_nt: TGTGCCAGCAGCCAAGGGCAGAACTATGGCTACACCTTC
d_call: TRBD1; j_call: TRBJ1-5; v_call: TRBV4-2; clone_size: few; cdr3_aa: CASSPGTGNQPQHF; cdr3_nt: TGTGCCAGCAGCCCTGGGACAGGGAATCAGCCCCAGCATTTT
d_call: TRBD1; j_call: TRBJ1-1; v_call: TRBV4-1; clone_size: few; cdr3_aa: CASSQVQGSTEAFF; cdr3_nt: TGCGCCAGCAGCCAAGTACAGGGGAGCACTGAAGCTTTCTTT
d_call: TRBD1; j_call: TRBJ1-2; v_call: TRBV18; clone_size: NA; cdr3_aa: CASSPGQGDYGYTF; cdr3_nt: TGTGCCAGCTCCCCGGGACAGGGAGACTATGGCTACACCTTC
d_call: TRBD2; j_call: TRBJ2-2; v_call: TRBV7-9; clone_size: NA; cdr3_aa: CASSLRTLAGGPGGELFF; cdr3_nt: TGTGCCAGCAGCCTCCGGACCCTAGCGGGAGGGCCTGGCGGGGAGCTGTTTTTT
d_call: NA; j_call: TRBJ1-3; v_call: TRBV11-2; clone_size: NA; cdr3_aa: CASSLVRGRTGNTIYF; cdr3_nt: TGTGCCAGCAGCTTAGTACGGGGACGGACTGGAAACACCATATATTTT
d_call: NA; j_call: TRBJ1-4; v_call: TRBV5-4; clone_size: NA; cdr3_aa: CASSWGAEKLFF; cdr3_nt: TGTGCCAGCAGCTGGGGGGCTGAAAAACTGTTTTTT
d_call: NA; j_call: TRBJ1-2; v_call: TRBV6-5; clone_size: NA; cdr3_aa: CASSSGEGYLSDGYTF; cdr3_nt: TGTGCCAGCAGTTCGGGGGAGGGATATCTATCAGATGGCTACACCTTC
d_call: NA; j_call: TRBJ1-1; v_call: TRBV5-4; clone_size: NA; cdr3_aa: CASSYSGRGNTEAFF; cdr3_nt: TGTGCCAGCAGCTATAGTGGACGGGGGAACACTGAAGCTTTCTTT
d_call: TRBD2; j_call: TRBJ2-2; v_call: TRBV2; clone_size: few; cdr3_aa: CASSVGTSIGGELFF; cdr3_nt: TGTGCCAGCAGTGTCGGGACTAGCATCGGCGGGGAGCTGTTTTTT
d_call: TRBD1; j_call: TRBJ2-1; v_call: TRBV25-1; clone_size: NA; cdr3_aa: CASSPGQGVYEQFF; cdr3_nt: TGTGCCAGCAGTCCGGGACAGGGGGTATATGAGCAGTTCTTC
d_call: TRBD2; j_call: TRBJ2-4; v_call: TRBV5-6; clone_size: few; cdr3_aa: CASSAGGFSKNIQYF; cdr3_nt: TGTGCCAGCAGCGCCGGGGGGTTTAGCAAAAACATTCAGTACTTC